This TCR beta chain stems from a study of cytomegalovirus exposure and HLA in healthy donors. General study points: In the analysis, some V segments, TRBV6-2 and TRBV6-3 included, were excluded as indistinguishable. When analyzed later, a missense DCLRE1C variant was found to be linked to TCR beta V- and J-gene trimming.

The PCR made use of 60 Vbeta and 13 Jbeta primers. How the authors handled the data: Roughly 12 million shared chains were among approximately 87 million unique TCR beta chains counted in a later analysis. Sequenced by immunoSEQ multiplex PCR; TCRdb stores in-frame clones only, minus some. V and J calls and clone size are as listed in that table; D and trimming were resolved from the DNA. The data show around 180,000 clones, 71% seen once. As regards this clone: Its antigen is as yet unknown.

V was pared by 3 bases and J by 6 bases, with 13 bases of the junction left unmatched. The CDR3 is 16 residues long. Looked up from germline, CDR1 is MNHEY and CDR2 is SVGAGI. Sample: PBMCs. The chain employs TRBV6-5 and TRBJ1-1; 7 bases line up with TRBD1. The sequence came from a girl aged 10-17 years in good health and CMV-seronegative. The CDR3 spells CASSYKGAGSPAEAFF. The DNA of the CDR3 is TGTGCCAGCAGTTATAAGGGGGCAGGAAGCCCGGCTGAAGCTTTCTTT.